Listed here are 31 T cell receptor beta chains from one sample, sequenced in a study of beta chain features in type 1 diabetes listed by TCRdb under 2018. Libraries were prepared through the immunoSEQ multiplex PCR assay. The High Capacity cDNA Reverse Transcription Kit was used to reverse transcribe all of the isolated RNA, meaning that expressed TCRB transcripts were what got sequenced. This is the immuneACCESS table as TCRdb keeps it, with only in-frame sequences that have V and J called. A part of the clones is gone; compared with another copy, unresolved V genes explain less than half, and the rest is unexplained. The sample yields around 290,000 clones; approximately 8% were counted once. 1% of the sample belongs to the ten largest clones. The sequencing input was central memory CD4+ T cells from blood. These receptors all stem from a woman under 30 in good health.

This clone was counted only a few times. The chain has TRBV4-2 and TRBJ1-4; 10 bases are a match to TRBD1. The V gene end was trimmed by 0 bases and the J gene end by 7 bases; junction bases not matched to a gene: 5. The CDR3 totals 16 residues. Germline CDR1 LGHNA, CDR2 YNFKEQ. The CDR3 DNA is TGTGCCAGCAGCCAAGAAATGGACAGGGGGTCTGAAAAACTGTTTTTT. Translated: CASSQEMDRGSEKLFF.

The rearrangement uses TRBV15 and TRBJ2-1; 13 nucleotides align to TRBD2. V dropped 0 bases and J dropped 10; count of bases not matched to a gene: 15. Germline V gene sequence: CDR1 LNHNV, CDR2 YYDKDF (reference sequence). The CDR3 has 19 amino acids. CDR3 region: CATSRDGTSGILSIGEQFF. The CDR3 DNA reads TGTGCCACCAGCAGAGATGGGACTAGCGGGATTCTGTCCATTGGGGAGCAGTTCTTC.

This clone was detected ten times or more. The rearrangement joins TRBV11-2 to TRBJ2-1; D remains unclear. There are 15 residues in the CDR3. V dropped 7 bases and J dropped 7 bases, with 20 bases sitting between them. Germline CDR1 and CDR2: SGHAT and FQNNGV. CDR3 nucleotides: TGTGCCAGCACCTTTATCGGCGCGAGCAGGAATGAGCAGTTCTTC. Protein: CASTFIGASRNEQFF.

The table lists this clone with many counts. The chain recombines TRBV7-3 with TRBJ2-1; 7 bases map to TRBD2. The trim removed 4 bases at V and 10 bases at J, leaving 10 bases unmatched. Germline V gene data show CDR1 as SGHTA and CDR2 as FQGTGA. CDR3 size: 14 residues. The CDR3 protein is CASSSSGQAGEQFF. The CDR3 coding sequence is TGTGCCAGCAGCTCTAGCGGACAAGCGGGAGAGCAGTTCTTC.

This clone was counted only a few times. V gene TRBV28 combines with J gene TRBJ1-2; tentative D call: TRBD1 (5 bases). The V and J ends lost 3 bases and 6 bases respectively, with 14 bases between them. Germline assignment: CDR1 MDHEN and CDR2 SYDVKM. The CDR3 is 14 amino acids. Here the CDR3 DNA reads TGTGCCAGCAGTTTTGGCCGACAGTGGAATGGCTACACCTTC. Protein: CASSFGRQWNGYTF.

There are many counts of this clone. The chain is built from TRBV21-1 and TRBJ2-2; the table's TRBD1 call for D was not verified on the DNA. TRBV21-1 is a pseudogene locus. The CDR3 is made up of 16 amino acids. Written as DNA, the CDR3 is TGTGCCAGCAGCCAACGACAGGGCCTGAACACCGGGGAGCTGTTTTTT. Residues: CASSQRQGLNTGELFF.

This clone was found a few times. This sequence joins TRBV5-1 and TRBJ2-1; the D is unclear. Per germline, CDR1 SGHRS and CDR2 YFSETQ. The CDR3 consists of 13 residues. V lost 1 base and J 10 bases, leaving 12 bases between the germline ends. In nucleotides, the CDR3 is TGCGCCAGCAGCTTGTTTCCGGGCCGCGAGCAGTTCTTC. This translates into CASSLFPGREQFF.

This clone was seen a few times. V and J are TRBV30 and TRBJ2-1, with D perhaps TRBD2 (5 bases). Germline loops: CDR1 GTSNPN, CDR2 SVGIG (reference sequence). CDR3 size: 14 residues. Trimming stripped 1 base from V and 6 bases from J, with 13 bases between. The CDR3 sequence: CAWSGRAVINEQFF. CDR3 DNA sequence: TGTGCCTGGAGTGGGCGGGCCGTCATCAATGAGCAGTTCTTC.

For this clone: Compared with germline, one end of the junction differs, possibly owing to a read error. The chain carries TRBV10-2 and TRBJ1-2, with D possibly matching TRBD1 (6 bases). The CDR3 runs 12 residues. Germline CDR1 and CDR2: WSHSY and SAAADI. The CDR3 DNA reads as TGCGCCAGCAGTGAGTCTACACGAGACAGGATCTTC. It yields the protein CASSESTRDRIF.

The J gene is TRBJ1-6, the V gene TRBV6-5, with 10 nucleotides matching TRBD1. The J segment lost 9 bases and the V segment lost 6 bases, leaving 8 bases of the junction unmatched. This CDR3 region has 15 residues. The germline V gene encodes CDR1 MNHEY and CDR2 SVGAGI. CDR3 residues: CASRPRQGASSPLHF. The DNA of the CDR3 is TGTGCCAGCAGACCCCGACAGGGGGCGAGTTCACCCCTCCACTTT.

This clone was recorded a few times. The CDR3, as DNA: TGTGCCAGCTCACCCGGGACACGGAACACCGGGGAGCTGTTTTTT. Protein product: CASSPGTRNTGELFF. This chain links TRBV18 with TRBJ2-2, with D tentatively TRBD1 (6 bases). The CDR3 has 15 residues. Germline V CDR1 and CDR2: KGHSH, LQKENI. V shed 3 bases and J shed 1 base, with 9 bases lying between them.

This chain joins TRBV6-5 and TRBJ2-1; a weak D match, TRBD2 (5 bases). The CDR3 loop spans 14 amino acids. The germline V and J ends were trimmed by 5 bases and 5 bases, with 13 bases remaining between them. Germline assignment: CDR1 MNHEY and CDR2 SVGAGI. In DNA form, the CDR3 reads TGTGCCAGCAGTGCCCGAGGGTCGAACAATGAGCAGTTCTTC. Its translation is CASSARGSNNEQFF.

In this sample, this clone turned up a few times. The rearrangement links TRBV6-5 to TRBJ1-3; D uncertain. CDR3 length equals 13 residues. V lost 8 bases and J lost 1, with 9 bases in between. Germline loops: CDR1 MNHEY, CDR2 SVGAGI. CDR3 loop: CASGMRSGNTIYF. The CDR3 nucleotides are TGTGCCAGCGGAATGAGATCTGGAAACACCATATATTTT.

The rearrangement joins TRBV7-9 to TRBJ2-6; D is unresolved. Per the germline V gene, CDR1 is SEHNR and CDR2 is FQNEAQ (reference sequence). There are 15 residues in the CDR3. The V end was cut by 0 bases, the J end by 3 bases, with 6 bases between. The CDR3 here is CASSLAMVGANVLTF. CDR3 DNA: TGTGCCAGCAGCTTAGCTATGGTTGGGGCCAACGTCCTGACTTTC. Combining the CDR3 with reference TRBV7-9 and TRBJ2-6 gives the whole variable domain DTGVSQNPRHKITKRGQNVTFRCDPISEHNRLYWYRQTLGQGPEFLTYFQNEAQLEKSRLLSDRFSAERPKGSFSTLEIQRTEQGDSAMYLCASSLAMVGANVLTFGAGSRLTVL.

Comments on this clone: Within the sample, other DNA sequences also encode this same CDR3. The chain combines TRBV5-6 with TRBJ1-2; 7 bases are a match to TRBD1. V lost 0 bases, J lost 0 bases, and 2 bases stayed unmatched. Germline CDR1 is SGHDT and CDR2 is YYEEEE. The CDR3 has 15 residues. The CDR3: CASSLGGTANYGYTF. CDR3 coding DNA: TGTGCCAGCAGCTTGGGCGGGACAGCTAACTATGGCTACACCTTC.

This clone was counted only a few times. The V and J genes are TRBV7-9 and TRBJ2-3; D tentatively reads TRBD1 or TRBD2 (5 bases each). Germline CDR1 reads SEHNR; CDR2 reads FQNEAQ (reference sequence). Trimming pared 2 bases from V and 4 bases from J, leaving 13 bases between. CDR3 length equals 15 residues. The CDR3 loop reads CASSLKILGADTQYF. The CDR3 DNA follows: TGTGCCAGCAGCTTAAAAATTCTGGGGGCAGATACGCAGTATTTT.

V and J are TRBV6-1 and TRBJ1-5; no reliable D call. The CDR3 totals 12 residues. CDR1 is MNHNS and CDR2 is SASEGT in the germline V gene. V lost 3 bases to trimming and J lost 5 bases, with 5 bases between them. In DNA, the CDR3 is TGTGCCAGCAGTGACCCATATCAGCCCCAGCATTTT. Its protein is CASSDPYQPQHF.

The chain employs TRBV5-1 and TRBJ1-2, with 10 nucleotides matching TRBD1. The length of the CDR3 is 15 residues. V gave up 3 bases and J gave up 8 bases; unmatched junction bases: 10. Germline V gene lookup returns CDR1 SGHRS and CDR2 YFSETQ. The CDR3 nucleotides read TGCGCCAGCAGCTCCGGACAGGGGGTGGTCGGAGGCTACACCTTC. Amino acid sequence: CASSSGQGVVGGYTF.

The genes are TRBV7-3 and TRBJ1-1, with D possibly TRBD1 on 5 matching bases. The germline gives CDR1 SGHTA, CDR2 FQGTGA. CDR3 size: 13 residues. V was cut by 5 bases and J by 3 bases, with 10 bases left in between. The CDR3 nucleotides read TGTGCCAGCAGCCGAGGGGTAGACACTGAAGCTTTCTTT. Amino acid sequence: CASSRGVDTEAFF. Complete variable domain (other parts from reference TRBV7-3 and TRBJ1-1): GAGVSQTPSNKVTEKGKYVELRCDPISGHTALYWYRQSLGQGPEFLIYFQGTGAADDSGLPNDRFFAVRPEGSVSTLKIQRTERGDSAVYLCASSRGVDTEAFFGQGTRLTVV.

This clone has more than one count but fewer than ten. This CDR3 reads CASSQGTPEVYNEQFF. CDR3 nucleotide sequence: TGCGCCAGCAGCCAAGGGACACCCGAGGTCTACAATGAGCAGTTCTTC. This sequence joins TRBV4-1 and TRBJ2-1, with a possible D match to TRBD1 (5 bases). The germline V gene has CDR1 MGHRA and CDR2 YSYEKL. V dropped 1 base and J dropped 3 bases, with 13 bases sitting between them. The CDR3 is 16 residues long.

This chain uses TRBV18 with TRBJ1-4; no definite D call. V was trimmed by 2 bases and J by 8 bases, leaving 12 bases between them. Germline-derived CDR1 and CDR2 are KGHSH and LQKENI. This CDR3 has 14 residues. In nucleotides, the CDR3 is TGTGCCAGCTCACCAGGCGGCGGAGTGGAAAAACTGTTTTTT. Protein: CASSPGGGVEKLFF.

The V and J genes are TRBV5-4 and TRBJ2-3; TRBD1 matches 11 bases. The CDR3 runs to 17 residues. CDR1 and CDR2 from the germline V gene are SGHNT and YYREEE (reference sequence). J gave up 4 bases and V 2 bases, and 9 bases lay outside the gene matches. CDR3 in amino acids: CASSFMSGTGGADTQYF. CDR3 nucleotides: TGTGCCAGCAGCTTTATGTCCGGGACAGGGGGAGCAGATACGCAGTATTTT. Based on the CDR3 plus reference TRBV5-4 and TRBJ2-3, the full variable domain is ETGVTQSPTHLIKTRGQQVTLRCSSQSGHNTVSWYQQALGQGPQFIFQYYREEENGRGNFPPRFSGLQFPNYSSELNVNALELDDSALYLCASSFMSGTGGADTQYFGPGTRLTVL.

This clone was observed a handful of times. V is TRBV7-8 and J is TRBJ2-7, with D possibly matching TRBD2 (6 bases). The CDR3 extends over 18 amino acids. Trimming took off 7 bases at V and 6 bases at J, with 31 bases between the two ends. The germline V gene has CDR1 SGHVS and CDR2 FQNEAQ. The CDR3: CASNLLPRGVSGYGEQYF. The DNA for the CDR3 is TGTGCCAGCAACCTGTTACCGCGAGGAGTGAGCGGGTACGGCGAGCAGTACTTC. Combining the CDR3 with reference TRBV7-8 and TRBJ2-7 gives the whole variable domain GAGVSQSPRYKVAKRGQDVALRCDPISGHVSLFWYQQALGQGPEFLTYFQNEAQLDKSGLPSDRFFAERPEGSVSTLKIQRTQQEDSAVYLCASNLLPRGVSGYGEQYFGPGTRLTVT.

The genes are TRBV4-3 and TRBJ1-5; a weak D match, TRBD1 (5 bases). The CDR3 is 13 residues long. CDR1 is LGHNA, CDR2 YSLEER, per germline. V was trimmed by 3 bases and J by 6 bases, leaving 9 bases between them. The CDR3 loop is CASSHIGVQPQHF. In DNA form, the CDR3 reads TGCGCCAGCAGCCATATAGGGGTTCAGCCCCAGCATTTT.

The V and J genes are TRBV19 and TRBJ1-1; TRBD1 might be the D (6 bases). Germline assignment: CDR1 LNHDA and CDR2 SQIVND (reference sequence). The CDR3 consists of 14 residues. Trimming took off 6 bases at V and 11 bases at J, with 22 bases between the two ends. The CDR3 sequence is CASSPTGTPFRAFF. The DNA for the CDR3 is TGTGCCAGTAGCCCGACAGGAACACCCTTTCGTGCTTTCTTT.

This clone occurred a few times. The chain links TRBV5-6 to TRBJ1-5, with 9 bases identical to TRBD1. The CDR3 consists of 14 residues. CDR1 and CDR2 from the germline V gene are SGHDT and YYEEEE. V dropped 2 bases and J dropped 7; count of bases not matched to a gene: 4. CDR3 region: CASSFRDRAQPQHF. DNA for the CDR3: TGTGCCAGCAGCTTCCGGGACAGGGCCCAGCCCCAGCATTTT. The complete variable domain, with remaining parts taken from reference TRBV5-6 and TRBJ1-5, reads DAGVTQSPTHLIKTRGQQVTLRCSPKSGHDTVSWYQQALGQGPQFIFQYYEEEERQRGNFPDRFSGHQFPNYSSELNVNALLLGDSALYLCASSFRDRAQPQHFGDGTRLSIL.

The rearrangement joins TRBV5-8 to TRBJ2-1; tentative D call: TRBD2 (7 bases). Trimming cost V 4 bases and J 1 base, with 15 bases left between them. The length of the CDR3 is 16 residues. CDR1 is SGHTS and CDR2 is YDEGEE in the germline V gene. CDR3 in amino acids: CASSRGDNPSYNEQFF. In DNA form, the CDR3 reads TGTGCCAGCAGCCGGGGGGACAACCCGTCCTACAATGAGCAGTTCTTC.

This clone showed up just a few times. The gene calls are TRBV9 and TRBJ2-7; TRBD2 might be the D (5 bases). With 5 bases removed from V and 2 bases from J, the gap between germline ends came to 14 bases. Germline assignment: CDR1 SGDLS and CDR2 YYNGEE. This CDR3 contains 14 residues. The CDR3 DNA sequence: TGTGCCAGCAGTCGGGGTCTTAATGCCTACGAGCAGTACTTC. Translating it yields CASSRGLNAYEQYF.

Comment on this clone: The same CDR3 arises from other DNA sequences in this sample as well. In DNA form, the CDR3 reads TGCGCCAGCAGCTTGGAAGGAGGGGGCACTGAAGCTTTCTTT. Protein sequence: CASSLEGGGTEAFF. The chain uses TRBV5-1 and TRBJ1-1, with D perhaps TRBD1 (6 bases). Germline loops: CDR1 SGHRS, CDR2 YFSETQ. V dropped 0 bases and J dropped 4 bases, with 10 bases sitting between them. The CDR3 is 14 amino acids.

This chain connects TRBV7-9 to TRBJ2-5; D gene ambiguous. The V and J ends lost 5 bases and 4 bases respectively, with 8 bases between them. Germline V gene lookup returns CDR1 SEHNR and CDR2 FQNEAQ (reference sequence). CDR3 length equals 12 residues. The CDR3 DNA sequence: TGTGCCAGCAGCCAAGTAGGAGAGACCCAGTACTTC. Protein: CASSQVGETQYF.

The rearrangement links TRBV4-3 to TRBJ2-1; 8 bases are a match to TRBD2. Unmatched junction bases numbered 15, after V lost 3 bases and J lost 8 bases. Germline-derived CDR1 and CDR2 are LGHNA and YSLEER. CDR3 length: 17 amino acids. Here the CDR3 reads CASSQTTGTSHFYEQFF. The CDR3, as DNA: TGCGCCAGCAGCCAGACGACCGGGACTAGTCATTTCTATGAGCAGTTCTTC.